In its sample, the clone carrying this T cell receptor (beta chain) was seen a few times. Its antigen is undetermined. Indicated treatment: roughly 10-day PBMC culture with coronavirus spike peptide pools or control peptides (ViraFEST assay). This sample is drawn from a study of vaccination and CD4 T cells after COVID-19. Broader study findings: Spike mono-reactivity was evident in 304 of the 307 vaccine-specific clones derived from convalescent patients.

CDR3 length: 15 residues. Germline V gene sequence: CDR1 SEHNR, CDR2 FQNEAQ (reference sequence). Trimming cost V 1 base and J 7 bases, with 14 bases left between them. The Oncomine TCR Beta short-read assay sequenced DNA from cultured CD4+ T cells. TCRdb fed the PCR reads into MiXCR, producing one record per CDR3 protein. The sample comprises 20,000 or so distinct CDR3 sequences, just over 55% of which are singletons, and more than 8.5% rests with the top ten. The sequenced sample consisted of CD4+ T cells from blood, cultured in vitro. The V and J genes are TRBV7-9 and TRBJ1-3; weak D call: TRBD1 (5 bases). This sequence originates from a human donor who had recovered from COVID-19. CDR3 DNA: TGTGCCAGCAGCTTAGGGGGGAGGACCCAGAACACCATATATTTT. Protein product: CASSLGGRTQNTIYF.